This TCR beta chain was profiled in a study of shared clonotypes between healthy human individuals. Study-wide background: With ages of 18 to 49, the donors were a couple of women and three men. Each donor contributed plates that comprised three CD4 naive, three CD4 memory, two CD8 naive and one CD8 memory.

Overall study findings and caveats: Naive CD4 clonotype sharing across a handful of donors was 5% to 6%. Compared with memory subsets, naive subsets generally had larger estimated richness.

The V gene lost 5 bases and the J gene lost 11 bases, with 16 bases spanning the gap. CDR1 and CDR2 from the germline V gene are SGHAT and FQNNGV. The CDR3 consists of 13 residues. TCRdb's copy holds only in-frame clones and misses some; the assay was immunoSEQ multiplex PCR. The sample lists over a million clones; approximately 96% were seen once. Worth noting for this clone: Its antigen remains unknown.

The sequencing sample was made of naive CD4+ T cells sorted from blood. As to subset: CD45RA+ positively selected. This chain connects TRBV11-2 to TRBJ2-1, with D tentatively TRBD1 (6 bases). This clonotype originated in a man aged 25 to 40 in good health. The CDR3 reads CASSPAGQGKQFF. The CDR3 coding sequence is TGTGCCAGCAGCCCGGCGGGCCAGGGGAAGCAGTTCTTC.